The clone carrying this T cell receptor beta chain was recorded many times. V lost 4 bases to trimming and J lost 5 bases; unmatched junction nucleotides: 15. The germline V gene has CDR1 SGDLS and CDR2 YYNGEE. The CDR3 totals 17 residues. This entry belongs to a study of human T cells and chemical hapten exposure. About the study: Upper back patch tests used 0.01% DPC, scored after 6 days. Women made up most patients, who had alopecia areata, totalis or universalis.

Time point noted: pre-sensitization, week 0. Indicated treatment: therapeutic diphenylcyclopropenone sensitization with weekly scalp DPC. TCRdb ran MiXCR on the RACE reads and lists one entry per CDR3 protein. Counted here are 87,000 or so distinct CDR3 sequences, around 9.5% occurring once; the ten biggest clones make up around 4%. V is TRBV9 and J is TRBJ2-1; TRBD1 agrees at 7 bases. The sequence came from a middle-aged woman with alopecia areata. Some clones in this sample may be carry-over from other donors' samples. The sequencing here drew on whole blood, taken in connection with sensitization to the hapten diphenylcyclopropenone (DPC). For the CDR3, the DNA is TGTGCCAGCAGCACCCGGGACAGCCTTGCCCCCGACAATGAGCAGTTCTTC. Residues: CASSTRDSLAPDNEQFF. Using reference TRBV9 and TRBJ2-1 for the parts outside the CDR3, the full variable domain is DSGVTQTPKHLITATGQRVTLRCSPRSGDLSVYWYQQSLDQGLQFLIQYYNGEERAKGNILERFSAQQFPDLHSELNLSSLELGDSALYFCASSTRDSLAPDNEQFFGPGTRLTVL.